This T cell receptor (beta chain) was profiled in a study of T cells in Graves' hyperthyroidism and ophthalmopathy. Many counts were recorded for this clonotype. TCR beta CDR3 regions were amplified from RNA. Carried out on the TCR CDR3, a first-round RT-PCR used the HTBI primer set. TCRdb reprocessed the multiplex PCR reads via MiXCR and lists one record per CDR3 protein. Of about 250,000 distinct CDR3 sequences in the sample, roughly 22% were seen once. Germline CDR1 is SNHLY and CDR2 is FYNNEI. The V segment lost 5 bases and the J segment 5 bases; nucleotides outside the gene matches: 6. The CDR3 spans 14 residues.

What was sequenced was blood. The source of this sequence is a man aged 30-40 years with Graves' ophthalmopathy. This rearrangement joins TRBV2 to TRBJ2-7, with 10 bases identical to TRBD1. The CDR3 here is CASSQTGGFNEQYF. The CDR3 DNA reads as TGTGCCAGCAGTCAGACAGGGGGCTTCAACGAGCAGTACTTC.